This T cell receptor beta chain was sequenced in a study of cytomegalovirus exposure and HLA in healthy donors. The CDR3 totals 15 residues. Germline assignment: CDR1 SNHLY and CDR2 FYNNEI. The ends lost 6 bases at V and 0 bases at J; junction bases unmatched: 5. Vbeta (60) and Jbeta (13) primers were used in the PCR. The protocol was immunoSEQ multiplex PCR, while the TCRdb copy is restricted to in-frame clones and leaves out a portion. The repertoire holds about 110,000 clones, with roughly 66% as singletons. The sequence came from a woman aged 25-40 years in good health and CMV-seronegative. The gene calls are TRBV2 and TRBJ1-5; TRBD1 agrees at 7 bases. The sample was PBMCs. CDR3 sequence (DNA): TGTGCCAGCAGAGCGGACAGGAATAGCAATCAGCCCCAGCATTTT. It encodes CASRADRNSNQPQHF.